The 14 T cell receptor beta chains listed next were all sequenced from one sample in a study of T cell repertoires in cytomegalovirus infection. TCRdb fed the reads into MiXCR, producing one record per CDR3 protein. The sample has roughly 860,000 distinct CDR3 sequences, approximately 32% seen once. The antigens of these receptors remain unknown. The sample in question was cultured CD8+ T cells from PBMCs, obtained from culture after CMV antigen stimulation. The receptors were gathered from a human donor in good health (CMV status not recorded). Some clones in this sample may be carry-over from other donors' samples.

On this clonotype itself: Mismatch with germline at one junction end may stem from a read error. CDR3 coding DNA: TGCGCCAACAGCCAAGAAGGGACAGGAGCTATTGGCAATCAGCCCCAGCATTTT. Translated: CANSQEGTGAIGNQPQHF. The V call is TRBV4-1, the J call TRBJ1-5; 8 bases align to TRBD1. The CDR3 is 18 residues long. Germline V CDR1 and CDR2: MGHRA, YSYEKL.

A remark on this clonotype: At one end the junction does not follow the germline gene, possibly because of a read error. J is TRBJ1-6 and V is TRBV27; no clear D. CDR3 length: 13 residues. Germline V gene lookup returns CDR1 MNHEY and CDR2 SMNVEV (reference sequence). The CDR3 sequence is CASRTSSNSPLHF. The CDR3 coding sequence is TGTGCCAGCAGGACCTCCTCTAATTCACCCCTCCACTTT.

The J gene is TRBJ2-7, the V gene TRBV6-1, with 7 bases aligning to TRBD1. This CDR3 region has 13 residues. V shed 8 bases, J shed 6 bases, and the junction held 10 bases outside the gene matches. Germline values: CDR1 MNHNS, CDR2 SASEGT. The CDR3 DNA reads TGTGCCAGCTGCTGGACAGGAGGTTCCGAGCAGTACGTC. Amino acid sequence: CASCWTGGSEQYV.

Notes on this clonotype: A much larger clone lies a single base off, so this may be a read error. The rearrangement links TRBV7-6 to TRBJ1-1; D not certain. Germline CDR1 is SGHVS and CDR2 is FNYEAQ. Trimming took off 5 bases at V and 1 base at J, with 11 bases between the two ends. The CDR3 is made up of 14 amino acids. The CDR3 DNA reads as TGTGCCAGCAGCCTCCCAATAGAGAACACTGAAGCTTTCTTT. Residues: CASSLPIENTEAFF.

The chain joins TRBV27 to TRBJ2-7; 12 positions match TRBD2. J lost 6 bases, V lost 4 bases, and 4 bases had no gene match. The CDR3 is made up of 14 amino acids. Germline V gene lookup returns CDR1 MNHEY and CDR2 SMNVEV (reference sequence). CDR3 loop: CASSSSGGAVEQYV. The CDR3 DNA follows: TGTGCCAGCAGTTCTAGCGGGGGGGCTGTCGAGCAGTACGTC.

Remarks on this clonotype: One end of the junction fails to match germline, which may point to a read error. The chain employs TRBV15 and TRBJ1-4; maybe TRBD1 (6 bases). The germline V gene encodes CDR1 LNHNV and CDR2 YYDKDF (reference sequence). CDR3 size: 15 residues. The CDR3 coding sequence is TGTGTCACCAGCCCGGACAGTTTCACTAATGAAAAACTGTTTTTT. Translating it yields CVTSPDSFTNEKLFF.

In its sample, this clonotype was seen many times. This chain connects TRBV12-3 or TRBV12-4 to TRBJ2-4; D is unclear. The CDR3 is 13 amino acids. V was cut by 7 bases and J by 0 bases, with 7 bases left in between. DNA for the CDR3: TGTGCCAGCACCTCACAAGCCAAAAACATTCAGTACTTC. It specifies CASTSQAKNIQYF.

This clonotype was recorded a few times. The chain is built from TRBV7-9 and TRBJ2-2; D is unresolved. The CDR3 consists of 13 residues. Germline V gives CDR1 SEHNR, CDR2 FQNEAQ (reference sequence). Trimming cost V 2 bases and J 6 bases, with 7 bases left between them. CDR3 sequence reads: CASSLLSSGELFF. DNA for the CDR3: TGTGCCAGCAGCTTATTAAGTTCCGGGGAGCTGTTTTTT.

The rearrangement links TRBV27 to TRBJ2-2; 8 bases line up with TRBD2. The germline V gene encodes CDR1 MNHEY and CDR2 SMNVEV (reference sequence). The CDR3 covers 14 residues. The J segment lost 10 bases and the V segment lost 5 bases, leaving 9 bases of the junction unmatched. The CDR3 coding sequence is TGTGCCAGCAGTCCCTCCGAGACTAGCGTGGAGCTGTTTTTT. It is translated as CASSPSETSVELFF.

The rearrangement joins TRBV28 to TRBJ2-3, with 11 bases fitting TRBD2. V dropped 8 bases and J dropped 4; count of bases not matched to a gene: 11. The CDR3 extends over 16 amino acids. CDR1 is MDHEN, CDR2 SYDVKM, per germline. The CDR3 is CASSSLAGEDSDTQYF. CDR3 nucleotide sequence: TGTGCCAGCTCCTCACTAGCGGGGGAGGACTCAGATACGCAGTATTTT.

Turning to this clonotype: A read error may explain this, as a much larger clone is one base away. This rearrangement joins TRBV12-3 or TRBV12-4 to TRBJ2-7, with a possible D match to TRBD1 (6 bases). This CDR3 region has 13 residues. The CDR3 loop is CANSFNRVYEQYV. In DNA, the CDR3 is TGTGCCAACAGTTTTAACAGGGTCTACGAGCAGTACGTC.

As for this clonotype: At one of its ends the junction is not consistent with the germline gene, which may arise from a read error. V usage is TRBV7-7 and J usage is TRBJ2-5; 10 bases are shared with TRBD2. Germline V gives CDR1 SSHAT, CDR2 FNYEAQ (reference sequence). The length of the CDR3 is 16 residues. This CDR3 is CASSLGTSAMGETQYF. In DNA, the CDR3 is TGTGCTAGCAGCTTAGGGACTAGCGCAATGGGGGAGACCCAGTACTTC.

V is TRBV20-1 and J is TRBJ1-1; 8 bases agree with TRBD1. Germline values: CDR1 DFQATT, CDR2 SNEGSKA (reference sequence). Losses at the gene ends were 5 bases for V and 1 base for J; bases not matched to a gene: 3. This CDR3 is built from 13 residues. CDR3 protein: CSAWTGWNTEAFF. The CDR3 DNA follows: TGCAGTGCTTGGACAGGGTGGAACACTGAAGCTTTCTTT.

The chain couples TRBV24-1 to TRBJ1-2; D remains ambiguous. V lost 2 bases and J 5 bases, leaving 8 bases between the germline ends. Germline V gives CDR1 KGHDR, CDR2 SFDVKD. The CDR3 length is 13 residues. CDR3 sequence: CATSDSDGYGYTF. Written as DNA, the CDR3 is TGTGCCACCAGTGATTCTGACGGTTATGGCTACACCTTC.